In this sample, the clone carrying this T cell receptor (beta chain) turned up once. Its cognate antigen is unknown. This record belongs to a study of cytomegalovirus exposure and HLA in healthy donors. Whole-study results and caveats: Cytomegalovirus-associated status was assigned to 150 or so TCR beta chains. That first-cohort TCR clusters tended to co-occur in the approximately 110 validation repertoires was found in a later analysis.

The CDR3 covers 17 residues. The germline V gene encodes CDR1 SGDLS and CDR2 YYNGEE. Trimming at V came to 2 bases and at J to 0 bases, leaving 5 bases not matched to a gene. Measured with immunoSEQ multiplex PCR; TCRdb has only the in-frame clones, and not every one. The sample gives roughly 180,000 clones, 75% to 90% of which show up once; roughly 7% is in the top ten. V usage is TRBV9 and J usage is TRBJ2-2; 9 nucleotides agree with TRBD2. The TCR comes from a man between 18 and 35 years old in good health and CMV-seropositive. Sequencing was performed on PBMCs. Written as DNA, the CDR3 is TGTGCCAGCAGCGTTTTAGCGGGAGCCCCGAACACCGGGGAGCTGTTTTTT. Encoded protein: CASSVLAGAPNTGELFF.